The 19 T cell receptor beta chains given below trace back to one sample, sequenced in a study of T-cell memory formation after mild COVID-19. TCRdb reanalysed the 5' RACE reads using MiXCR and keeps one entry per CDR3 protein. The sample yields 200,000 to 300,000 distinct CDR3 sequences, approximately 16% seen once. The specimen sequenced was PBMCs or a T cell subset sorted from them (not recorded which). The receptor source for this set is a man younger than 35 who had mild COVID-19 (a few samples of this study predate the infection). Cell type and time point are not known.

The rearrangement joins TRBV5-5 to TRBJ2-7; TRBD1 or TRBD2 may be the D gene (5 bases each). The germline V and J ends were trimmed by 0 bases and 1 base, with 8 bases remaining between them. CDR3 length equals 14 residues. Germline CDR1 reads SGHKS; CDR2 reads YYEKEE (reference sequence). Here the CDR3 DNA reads TGTGCCAGCAGCTTGGAGTGGGGGTCCTACGAGCAGTACGTC. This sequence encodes CASSLEWGSYEQYV.

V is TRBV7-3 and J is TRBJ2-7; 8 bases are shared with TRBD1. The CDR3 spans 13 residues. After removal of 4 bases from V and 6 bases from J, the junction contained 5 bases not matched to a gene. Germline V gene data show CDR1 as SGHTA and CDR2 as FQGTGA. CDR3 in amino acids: CASSSDRESEQYV. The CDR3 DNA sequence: TGTGCCAGCAGCTCGGACAGGGAGAGCGAGCAGTACGTC.

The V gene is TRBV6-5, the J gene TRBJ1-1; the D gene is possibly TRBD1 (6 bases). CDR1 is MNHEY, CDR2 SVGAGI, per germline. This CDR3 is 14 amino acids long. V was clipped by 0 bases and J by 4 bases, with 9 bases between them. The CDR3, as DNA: TGTGCCAGCAGTTACTCAAGGGGGGGCACTGAAGCTTTCTTT. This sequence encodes CASSYSRGGTEAFF.

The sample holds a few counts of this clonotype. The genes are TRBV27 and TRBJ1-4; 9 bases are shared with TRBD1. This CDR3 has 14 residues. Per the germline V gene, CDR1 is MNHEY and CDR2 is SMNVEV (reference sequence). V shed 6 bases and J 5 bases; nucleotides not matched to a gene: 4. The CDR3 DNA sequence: TGTGCCAGCAGCGCCGGGACAGGGAATGAAAAACTGTTTTTT. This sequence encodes CASSAGTGNEKLFF. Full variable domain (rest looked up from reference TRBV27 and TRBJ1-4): EAQVTQNPRYLITVTGKKLTVTCSQNMNHEYMSWYRQDPGLGLRQIYYSMNVEVTDKGDVPEGYKVSRKEKRNFPLILESPSPNQTSLYFCASSAGTGNEKLFFGSGTQLSVL.

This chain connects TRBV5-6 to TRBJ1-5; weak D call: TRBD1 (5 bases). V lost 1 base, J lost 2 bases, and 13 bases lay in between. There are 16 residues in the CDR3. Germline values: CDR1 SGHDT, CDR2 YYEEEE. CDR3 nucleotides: TGTGCCAGCAGCTTGCCTCAAGGGGAGCGCAATCAGCCCCAGCATTTT. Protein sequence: CASSLPQGERNQPQHF.

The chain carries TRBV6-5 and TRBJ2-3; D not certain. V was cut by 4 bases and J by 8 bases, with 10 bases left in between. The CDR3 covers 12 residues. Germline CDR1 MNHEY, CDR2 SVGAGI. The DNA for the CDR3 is TGTGCCAGCAGTTCCCCACCCGCTACGCAGTATTTT. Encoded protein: CASSSPPATQYF.

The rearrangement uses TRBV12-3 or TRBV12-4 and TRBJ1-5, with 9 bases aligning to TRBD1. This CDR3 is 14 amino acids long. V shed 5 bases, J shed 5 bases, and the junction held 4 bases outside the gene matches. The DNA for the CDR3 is TGTGCCAGCAGTGGCACAGGGGGCGATCAGCCCCAGCATTTT. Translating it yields CASSGTGGDQPQHF.

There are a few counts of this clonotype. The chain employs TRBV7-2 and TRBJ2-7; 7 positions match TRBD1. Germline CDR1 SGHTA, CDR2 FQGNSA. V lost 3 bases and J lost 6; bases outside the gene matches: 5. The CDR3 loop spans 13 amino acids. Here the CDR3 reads CASSLTGNGEQYV. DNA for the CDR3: TGTGCCAGCAGCTTGACAGGGAACGGCGAGCAGTACGTC.

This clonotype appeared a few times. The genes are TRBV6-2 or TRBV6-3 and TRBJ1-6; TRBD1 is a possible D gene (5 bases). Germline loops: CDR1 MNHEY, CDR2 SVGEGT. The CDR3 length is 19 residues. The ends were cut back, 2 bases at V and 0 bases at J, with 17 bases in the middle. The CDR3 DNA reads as TGTGCCAGCAGTTACCAGCCGGACACCCAGAGCTCCTATAATTCACCCCTCCACTTT. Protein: CASSYQPDTQSSYNSPLHF.

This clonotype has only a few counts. The CDR3 DNA is TGTGCCATCAGTGAGGACAGACAAGAGACCCAGTACTTC. It codes for CAISEDRQETQYF. The chain has TRBV10-3 and TRBJ2-5; possible D gene TRBD1, 5 bases. There are 13 residues in the CDR3. Germline V gene sequence: CDR1 ENHRY, CDR2 SYGVKD. Trimming took 2 bases from V and 2 from J, leaving 6 bases between them.

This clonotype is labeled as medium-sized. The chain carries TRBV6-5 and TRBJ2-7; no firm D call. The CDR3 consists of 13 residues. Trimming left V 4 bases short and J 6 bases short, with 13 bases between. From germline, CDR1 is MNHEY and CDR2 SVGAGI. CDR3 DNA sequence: TGTGCCAGCAGTTCCTTTCCCCGCAGCGAGCAGTACGTC. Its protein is CASSSFPRSEQYV.

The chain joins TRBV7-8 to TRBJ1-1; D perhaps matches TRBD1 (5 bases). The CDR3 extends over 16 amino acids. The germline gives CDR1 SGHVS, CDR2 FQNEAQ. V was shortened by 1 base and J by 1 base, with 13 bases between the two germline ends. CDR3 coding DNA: TGTGCCAGCAGCTTAGGTTCTGGGGGTGGGAACACTGAAGCTTTCTTT. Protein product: CASSLGSGGGNTEAFF.

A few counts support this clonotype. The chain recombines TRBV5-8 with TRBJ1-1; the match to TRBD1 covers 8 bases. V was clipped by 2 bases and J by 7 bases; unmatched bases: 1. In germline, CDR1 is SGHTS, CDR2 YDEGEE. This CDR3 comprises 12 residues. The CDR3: CASSFGQGEAFF. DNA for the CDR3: TGTGCCAGCAGCTTTGGACAGGGTGAAGCTTTCTTT. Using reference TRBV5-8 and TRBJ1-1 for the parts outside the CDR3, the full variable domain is EAGVTQSPTHLIKTRGQQATLRCSPISGHTSVYWYQQALGLGLQFLLWYDEGEERNRGNFPPRFSGRQFPNYSSELNVNALELEDSALYLCASSFGQGEAFFGQGTRLTVV.

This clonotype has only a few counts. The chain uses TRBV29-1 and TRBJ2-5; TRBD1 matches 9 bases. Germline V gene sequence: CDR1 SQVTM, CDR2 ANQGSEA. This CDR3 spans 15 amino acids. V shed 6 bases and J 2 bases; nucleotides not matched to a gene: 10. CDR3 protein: CSVKSGQGLQETQYF. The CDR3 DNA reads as TGCAGCGTGAAATCGGGACAGGGATTACAAGAGACCCAGTACTTC.

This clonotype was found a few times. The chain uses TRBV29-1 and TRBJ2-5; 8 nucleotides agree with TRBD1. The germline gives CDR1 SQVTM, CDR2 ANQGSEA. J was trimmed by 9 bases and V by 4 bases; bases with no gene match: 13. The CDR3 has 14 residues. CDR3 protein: CSVGPTGGTVAQYF. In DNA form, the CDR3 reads TGCAGCGTTGGCCCCACAGGGGGGACGGTGGCCCAGTACTTC.

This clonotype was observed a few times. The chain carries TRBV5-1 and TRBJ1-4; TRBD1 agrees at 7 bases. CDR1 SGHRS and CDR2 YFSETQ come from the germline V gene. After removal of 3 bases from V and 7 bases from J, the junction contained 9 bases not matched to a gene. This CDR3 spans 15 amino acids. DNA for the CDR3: TGCGCCAGCAGCTGGACGACAGGGCAGGGTGAAAAACTGTTTTTT. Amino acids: CASSWTTGQGEKLFF.

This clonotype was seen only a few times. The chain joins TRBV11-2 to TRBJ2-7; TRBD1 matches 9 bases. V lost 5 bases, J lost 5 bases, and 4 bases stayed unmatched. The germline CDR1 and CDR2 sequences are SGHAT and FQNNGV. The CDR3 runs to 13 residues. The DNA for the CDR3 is TGTGCCAGCAGCCGGGACAGGGCAAACGAGCAGTACGTC. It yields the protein CASSRDRANEQYV.

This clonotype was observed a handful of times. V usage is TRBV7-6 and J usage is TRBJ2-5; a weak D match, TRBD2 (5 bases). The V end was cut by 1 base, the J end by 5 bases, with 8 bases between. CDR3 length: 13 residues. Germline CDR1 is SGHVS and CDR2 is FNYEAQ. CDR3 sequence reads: CASSLGESETQYF. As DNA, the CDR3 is TGTGCCAGCAGCTTAGGGGAGTCTGAGACCCAGTACTTC.

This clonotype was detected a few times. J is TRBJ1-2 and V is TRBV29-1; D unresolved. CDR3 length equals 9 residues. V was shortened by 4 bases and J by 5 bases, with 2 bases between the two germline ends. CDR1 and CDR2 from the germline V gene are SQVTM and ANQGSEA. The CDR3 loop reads CSVAYGYTF. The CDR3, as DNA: TGCAGCGTTGCGTATGGCTACACCTTC.